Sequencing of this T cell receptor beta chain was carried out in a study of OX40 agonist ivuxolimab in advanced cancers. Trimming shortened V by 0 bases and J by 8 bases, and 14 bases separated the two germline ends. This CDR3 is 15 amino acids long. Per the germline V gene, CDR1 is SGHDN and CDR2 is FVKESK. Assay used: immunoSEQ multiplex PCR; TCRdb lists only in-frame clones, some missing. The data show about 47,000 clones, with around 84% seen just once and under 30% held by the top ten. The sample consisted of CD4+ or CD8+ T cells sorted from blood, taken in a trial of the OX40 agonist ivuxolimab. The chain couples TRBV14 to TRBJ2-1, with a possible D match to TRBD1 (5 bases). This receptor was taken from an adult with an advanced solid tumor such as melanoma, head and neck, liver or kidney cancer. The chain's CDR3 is CASSQDRARIHEQFF. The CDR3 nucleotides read TGTGCCAGCAGCCAAGACAGGGCGAGGATCCATGAGCAGTTCTTC.